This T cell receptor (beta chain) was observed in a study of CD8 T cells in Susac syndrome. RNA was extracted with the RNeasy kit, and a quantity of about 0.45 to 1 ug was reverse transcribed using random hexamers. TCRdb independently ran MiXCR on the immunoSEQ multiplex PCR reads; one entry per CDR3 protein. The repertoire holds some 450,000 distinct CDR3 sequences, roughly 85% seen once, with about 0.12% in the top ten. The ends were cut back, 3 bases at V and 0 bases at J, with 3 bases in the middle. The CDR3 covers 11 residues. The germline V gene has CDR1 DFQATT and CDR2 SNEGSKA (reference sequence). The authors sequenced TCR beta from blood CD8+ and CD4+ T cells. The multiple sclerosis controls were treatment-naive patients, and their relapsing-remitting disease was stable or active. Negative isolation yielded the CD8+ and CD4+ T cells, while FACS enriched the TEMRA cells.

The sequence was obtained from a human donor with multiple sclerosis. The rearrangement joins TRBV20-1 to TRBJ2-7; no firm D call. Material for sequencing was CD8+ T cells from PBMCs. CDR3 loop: CSARFSYEQYF. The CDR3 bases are TGCAGTGCTAGGTTCTCCTACGAGCAGTACTTC.